This record covers a single T cell receptor beta chain. The data were obtained in a study of blood T cell repertoires in COVID-19. Study-level background: The United States, Italy and Spain provided the acute and convalescent COVID-19 samples.

The CDR3 consists of 17 residues. CDR1 is MNHEY and CDR2 is SMNVEV in the germline V gene (reference sequence). Trimming stripped 5 bases from V and 0 bases from J, with 14 bases between. TCRdb's table, derived via immunoSEQ multiplex PCR, lists solely in-frame clones and lacks some. The data show roughly 250,000 clones, approximately 90% seen once. Participants were aged roughly 18 to 95 years, lived in 20 to 30 US areas, and enrolled virtually. The receptor was isolated from a woman aged 40 to 50 with acute COVID-19. The genes are TRBV27 and TRBJ2-6, with a possible D match to TRBD1 (6 bases). The sequenced sample consisted of PBMCs or T cells enriched from blood (not recorded which). The CDR3 region has the DNA TGTGCCAGCAGTCGGACAGCCACTGGCTCTGGGGCCAACGTCCTGACTTTC. It is translated as CASSRTATGSGANVLTF.